This T cell receptor (beta chain) was identified during a study of blood T cell repertoires in COVID-19. This CDR3 has 15 residues. Germline values: CDR1 MNHEY, CDR2 SMNVEV (reference sequence). The V and J ends lost 5 bases and 4 bases respectively, with 12 bases between them. Here immunoSEQ multiplex PCR was the method, and the copy in TCRdb shows in-frame clones only, minus some. The repertoire holds fewer than 350,000 clones, with 85% as singletons. Sequenced input: PBMCs or T cells enriched from blood (not recorded which). This receptor was obtained from a woman in her twenties or thirties who had been exposed to COVID-19. This chain links TRBV27 with TRBJ2-6; the D is unclear. CDR3 DNA sequence: TGTGCCAGCAGTCCCTTCGCGTCCGGGGCCAACGTCCTGACTTTC. Its protein is CASSPFASGANVLTF.